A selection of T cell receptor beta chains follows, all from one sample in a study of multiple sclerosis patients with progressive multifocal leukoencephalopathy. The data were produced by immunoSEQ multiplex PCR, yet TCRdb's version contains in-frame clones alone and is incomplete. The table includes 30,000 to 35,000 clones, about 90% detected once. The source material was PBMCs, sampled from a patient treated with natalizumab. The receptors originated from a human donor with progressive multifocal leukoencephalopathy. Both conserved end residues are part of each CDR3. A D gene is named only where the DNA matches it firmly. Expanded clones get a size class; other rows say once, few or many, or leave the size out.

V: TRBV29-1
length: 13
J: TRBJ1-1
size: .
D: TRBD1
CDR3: CSGDRGLQTEAFF
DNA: TGCAGCGGGGACAGGGGGCTCCAGACTGAAGCTTTCTTT

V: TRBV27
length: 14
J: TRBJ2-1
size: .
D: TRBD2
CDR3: CASGPGTSGRVQFF
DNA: TGTGCCAGCGGACCCGGGACTAGCGGGAGGGTGCAGTTCTTC

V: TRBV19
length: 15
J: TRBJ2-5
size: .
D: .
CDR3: CASSIRRQGGETQYF
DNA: TGTGCCAGTAGTATCCGGCGACAGGGAGGAGAGACCCAGTACTTC

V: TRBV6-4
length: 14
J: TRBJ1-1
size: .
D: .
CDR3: CASRDGNRGTEAFF
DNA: TGTGCCAGCAGAGATGGGAACCGCGGCACTGAAGCTTTCTTT

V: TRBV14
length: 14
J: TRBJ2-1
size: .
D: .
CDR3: CASSQAVPSNEQFF
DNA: TGTGCCAGCAGCCAAGCCGTACCTAGCAATGAGCAGTTCTTC

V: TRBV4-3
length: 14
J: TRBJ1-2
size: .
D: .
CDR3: CASSQDKQNYGYTF
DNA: TGCGCCAGCAGCCAAGACAAACAGAACTATGGCTACACCTTC

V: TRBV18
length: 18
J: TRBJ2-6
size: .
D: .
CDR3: CASSQTGQDLSGANVLTF
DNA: TGTGCCAGCTCACAAACGGGACAAGATCTCTCTGGGGCCAACGTCCTGACTTTC

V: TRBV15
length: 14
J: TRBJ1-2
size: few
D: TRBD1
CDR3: CATSRGQGPYGYTF
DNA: TGTGCCACCAGCAGAGGACAGGGCCCTTATGGCTACACCTTC

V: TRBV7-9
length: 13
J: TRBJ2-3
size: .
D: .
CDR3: CASSPPGTDTQYF
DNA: TGTGCCAGCAGCCCCCCCGGCACAGATACGCAGTATTTT

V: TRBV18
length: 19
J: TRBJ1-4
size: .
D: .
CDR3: CASSTRRIAEPATNEKLFF
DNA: TGTGCCAGCTCAACTCGACGGATCGCCGAACCTGCAACTAATGAAAAACTGTTTTTT

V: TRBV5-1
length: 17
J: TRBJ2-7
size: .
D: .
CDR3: CASSLGRLGPTNYEQYF
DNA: TGCGCCAGCAGCTTGGGGCGATTGGGCCCGACAAACTACGAGCAGTACTTC

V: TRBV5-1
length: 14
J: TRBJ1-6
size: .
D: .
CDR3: CASSWQGEDSPLHF
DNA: TGCGCCAGCAGCTGGCAGGGTGAGGACTCACCCCTCCACTTT

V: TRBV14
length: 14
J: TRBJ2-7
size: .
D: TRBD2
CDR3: CASTAAWGGGEQYF
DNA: TGTGCCAGCACCGCAGCCTGGGGGGGAGGCGAGCAGTACTTC

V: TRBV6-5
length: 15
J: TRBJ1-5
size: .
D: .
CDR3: CASSGREGGTQPQHF
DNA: TGTGCCAGCAGCGGGAGAGAAGGAGGGACACAGCCCCAGCATTTT

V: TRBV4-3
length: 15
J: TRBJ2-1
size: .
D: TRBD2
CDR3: CASSQRLAGADEQFF
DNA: TGCGCCAGCAGCCAACGGCTAGCGGGAGCTGATGAGCAGTTCTTC

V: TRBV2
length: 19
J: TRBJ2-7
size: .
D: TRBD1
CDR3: CASRPPRGRAAGSAYEQYF
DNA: TGTGCCAGCAGACCGCCCAGGGGGCGCGCGGCGGGTAGCGCCTACGAGCAGTACTTC

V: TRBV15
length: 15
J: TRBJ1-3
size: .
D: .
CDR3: CATSRERTSGNTIYF
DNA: TGTGCCACCAGCAGAGAGAGGACCTCTGGAAACACCATATATTTT

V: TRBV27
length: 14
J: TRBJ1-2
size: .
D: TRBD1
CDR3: CASSFLGQGYGYTF
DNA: TGTGCCAGCAGTTTTTTGGGACAGGGGTATGGCTACACCTTC

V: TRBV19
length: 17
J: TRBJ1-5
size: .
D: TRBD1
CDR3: CASSRATGQLSNQPQHF
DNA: TGTGCCAGTAGTAGAGCTACGGGACAGCTTAGCAATCAGCCCCAGCATTTT

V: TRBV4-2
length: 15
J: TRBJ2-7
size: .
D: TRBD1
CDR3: CASSQAGTGRAEQYF
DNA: TGTGCCAGCAGCCAAGCCGGGACAGGGCGGGCCGAGCAGTACTTC

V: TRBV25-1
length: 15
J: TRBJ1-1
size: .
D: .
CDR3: CASSGFRMGSTEAFF
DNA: TGTGCCAGCAGTGGCTTTCGGATGGGATCCACTGAAGCTTTCTTT

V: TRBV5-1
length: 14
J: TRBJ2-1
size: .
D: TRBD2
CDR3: CASSFGAGDNEQFF
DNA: TGCGCCAGCAGCTTTGGAGCGGGAGACAATGAGCAGTTCTTC

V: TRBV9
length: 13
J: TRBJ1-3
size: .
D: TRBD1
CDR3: CASSGQGVHTIYF
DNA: TGTGCCAGCAGCGGACAGGGAGTACACACCATATATTTT

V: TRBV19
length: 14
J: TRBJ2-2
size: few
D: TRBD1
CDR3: CASDRGAFPGELFF
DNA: TGTGCCAGTGACAGGGGCGCCTTTCCCGGGGAGCTGTTTTTT

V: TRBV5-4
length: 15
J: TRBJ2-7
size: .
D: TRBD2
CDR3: CASSPQTSGAYEQYF
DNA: TGTGCCAGCAGCCCCCAGACTAGCGGGGCCTACGAGCAGTACTTC

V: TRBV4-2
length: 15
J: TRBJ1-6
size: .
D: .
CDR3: CASSQPRTGNSPLHF
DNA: TGTGCCAGCAGCCAACCCCGGACGGGAAATTCACCCCTCCACTTT

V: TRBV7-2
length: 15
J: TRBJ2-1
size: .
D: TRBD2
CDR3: CASSFQKLAGDEQFF
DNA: TGTGCCAGCAGCTTCCAGAAACTAGCGGGCGATGAGCAGTTCTTC

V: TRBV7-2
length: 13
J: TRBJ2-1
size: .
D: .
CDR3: CASSLTQGGEQFF
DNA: TGTGCCAGCAGCTTAACCCAGGGGGGTGAGCAGTTCTTC

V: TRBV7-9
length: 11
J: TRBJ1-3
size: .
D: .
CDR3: CASTPGNTIYF
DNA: TGTGCCAGCACCCCTGGAAACACCATATATTTT

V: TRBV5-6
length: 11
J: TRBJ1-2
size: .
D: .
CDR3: CASSLDDGYTF
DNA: TGTGCCAGCAGCTTGGACGACGGCTACACCTTC

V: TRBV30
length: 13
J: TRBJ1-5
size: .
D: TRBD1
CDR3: CAWSVWTGEPQHF
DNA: TGTGCCTGGAGTGTATGGACAGGAGAGCCCCAGCATTTT

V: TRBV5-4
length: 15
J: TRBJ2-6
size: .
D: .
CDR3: CASSPGDPGANVLTF
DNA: TGTGCCAGCAGTCCGGGCGACCCTGGGGCCAACGTCCTGACTTTC

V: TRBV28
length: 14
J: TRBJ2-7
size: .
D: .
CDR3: CASSVDTPGDEQYF
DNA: TGTGCCAGCAGCGTTGACACCCCTGGGGACGAGCAGTACTTC

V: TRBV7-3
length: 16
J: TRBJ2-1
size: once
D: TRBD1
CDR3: CASSLAGGPTYNEQFF
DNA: TGTGCCAGCAGCTTGGCAGGGGGCCCCACCTACAATGAGCAGTTCTTC

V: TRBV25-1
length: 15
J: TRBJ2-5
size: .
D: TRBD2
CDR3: CASSVAGTSGEKQYF
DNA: TGTGCCAGCAGTGTCGCCGGGACTAGCGGGGAAAAGCAGTACTTC

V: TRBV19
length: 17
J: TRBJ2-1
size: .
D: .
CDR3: CASSPTGGRGFYNEQFF
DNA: TGTGCCAGTAGTCCCACGGGTGGCAGGGGATTTTACAATGAGCAGTTCTTC

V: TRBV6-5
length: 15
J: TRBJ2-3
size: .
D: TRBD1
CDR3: CASRTGTGVFSTQYF
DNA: TGTGCCAGCAGGACCGGGACAGGGGTATTTAGTACGCAGTATTTT

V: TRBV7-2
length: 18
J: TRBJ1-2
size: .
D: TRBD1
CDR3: CASSTQTAGTGVHYGYTF
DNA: TGTGCCAGCAGCACCCAAACAGCCGGGACAGGGGTTCACTATGGCTACACCTTC

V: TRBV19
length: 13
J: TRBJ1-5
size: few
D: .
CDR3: CASSQGKGQPQHF
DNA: TGTGCCAGTAGCCAGGGGAAGGGGCAGCCCCAGCATTTT

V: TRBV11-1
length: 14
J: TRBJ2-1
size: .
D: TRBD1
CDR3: CASSLVRGPDEQFF
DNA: TGTGCCAGCAGCTTAGTTAGGGGGCCCGATGAGCAGTTCTTC

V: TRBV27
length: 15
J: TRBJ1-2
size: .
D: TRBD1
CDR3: CASSATGRTNYGYTF
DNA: TGTGCCAGCAGTGCGACAGGGAGGACTAACTATGGCTACACCTTC

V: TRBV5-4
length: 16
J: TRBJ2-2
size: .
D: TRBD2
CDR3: CASSLRGLADTGELFF
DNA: TGTGCCAGCAGCTTGCGGGGACTAGCGGACACCGGGGAGCTGTTTTTT

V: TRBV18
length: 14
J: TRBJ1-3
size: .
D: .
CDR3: CASSPSSSGNTIYF
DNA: TGTGCCAGCTCACCCAGCAGCTCTGGAAACACCATATATTTT

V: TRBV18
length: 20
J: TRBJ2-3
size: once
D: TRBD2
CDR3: CASSPLGGKTSGAISDTQYF
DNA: TGTGCCAGCTCACCACTGGGCGGTAAGACTAGCGGGGCCATTTCAGATACGCAGTATTTT

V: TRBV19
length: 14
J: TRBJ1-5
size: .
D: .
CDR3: CASTIPGYTQPQHF
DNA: TGTGCCAGTACCATACCGGGTTACACTCAGCCCCAGCATTTT

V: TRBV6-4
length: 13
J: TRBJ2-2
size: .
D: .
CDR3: CASSERVSGELFF
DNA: TGTGCCAGCAGTGAACGGGTATCCGGGGAGCTGTTTTTT

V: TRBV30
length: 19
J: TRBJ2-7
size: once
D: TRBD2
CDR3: CAWSRPGLAGVTPSGEQYF
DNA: TGTGCCTGGAGTCGGCCGGGACTAGCGGGAGTAACCCCCTCGGGCGAGCAGTACTTC

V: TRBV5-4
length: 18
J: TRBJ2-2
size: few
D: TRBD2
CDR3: CASSSGLAGRWGTGELFF
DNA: TGTGCCAGCAGCTCCGGACTAGCGGGCAGGTGGGGCACCGGGGAGCTGTTTTTT

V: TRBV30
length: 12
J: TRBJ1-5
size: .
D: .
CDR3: CAWSQGNQPQHF
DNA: TGTGCCTGGAGTCAGGGGAATCAGCCCCAGCATTTT